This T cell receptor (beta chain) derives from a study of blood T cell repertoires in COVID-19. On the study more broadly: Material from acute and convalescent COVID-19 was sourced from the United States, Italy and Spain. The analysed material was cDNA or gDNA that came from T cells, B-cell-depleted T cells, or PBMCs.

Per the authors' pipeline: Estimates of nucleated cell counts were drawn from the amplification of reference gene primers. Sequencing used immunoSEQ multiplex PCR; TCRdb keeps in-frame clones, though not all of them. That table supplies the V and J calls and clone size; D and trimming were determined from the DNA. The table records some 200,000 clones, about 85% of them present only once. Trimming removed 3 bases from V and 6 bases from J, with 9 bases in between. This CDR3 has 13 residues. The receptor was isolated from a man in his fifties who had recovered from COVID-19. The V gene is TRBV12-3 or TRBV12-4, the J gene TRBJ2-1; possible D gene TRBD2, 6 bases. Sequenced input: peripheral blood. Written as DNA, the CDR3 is TGTGCCAGCAGTTTTGGGACTTTCAATGAGCAGTTCTTC. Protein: CASSFGTFNEQFF.